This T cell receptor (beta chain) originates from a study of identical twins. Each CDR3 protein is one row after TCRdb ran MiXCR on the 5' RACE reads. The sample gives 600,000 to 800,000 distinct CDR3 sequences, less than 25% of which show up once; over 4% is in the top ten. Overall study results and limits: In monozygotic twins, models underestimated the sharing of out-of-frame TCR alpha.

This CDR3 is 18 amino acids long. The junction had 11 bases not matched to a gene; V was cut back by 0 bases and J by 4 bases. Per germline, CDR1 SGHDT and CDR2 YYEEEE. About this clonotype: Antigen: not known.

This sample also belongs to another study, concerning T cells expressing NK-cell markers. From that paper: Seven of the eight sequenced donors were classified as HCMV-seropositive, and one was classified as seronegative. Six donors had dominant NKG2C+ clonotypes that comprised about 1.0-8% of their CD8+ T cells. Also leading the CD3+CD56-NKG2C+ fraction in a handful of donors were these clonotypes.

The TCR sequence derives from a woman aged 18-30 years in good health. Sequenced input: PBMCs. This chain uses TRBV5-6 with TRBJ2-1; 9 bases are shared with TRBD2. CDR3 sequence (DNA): TGTGCCAGCAGCTTGGGCCCTCAGGTAGCGGGGGAGTACAATGAGCAGTTCTTC. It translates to CASSLGPQVAGEYNEQFF. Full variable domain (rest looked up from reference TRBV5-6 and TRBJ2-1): DAGVTQSPTHLIKTRGQQVTLRCSPKSGHDTVSWYQQALGQGPQFIFQYYEEEERQRGNFPDRFSGHQFPNYSSELNVNALLLGDSALYLCASSLGPQVAGEYNEQFFGPGTRLTVL.